The rows below give T cell receptor beta chains drawn from one sample of a study of blood T cell repertoires in COVID-19. The method was immunoSEQ multiplex PCR; TCRdb's version includes in-frame clones alone and lacks a portion of them. The data contain fewer than 60,000 clones, around 80% of them singletons. Input material: peripheral blood. These receptors all come from a man younger than 45 with COVID-19, enrolled during active disease. Each CDR3 is given with its conserved first and last residue. The D gene is left open where the match is weak. The size entry is marked missing in some rows and otherwise reads once, few, many or a size class.

>-|-|TRBJ1-4|TRBV21-1
CASRDRSNEKLFF
TGTGCCAGCCGGGACAGGTCTAATGAAAAACTGTTTTTT
>-|-|TRBJ1-1|TRBV5-4
CASSLVASRGAEAFF
TGTGCCAGCAGCTTGGTGGCCTCCAGGGGAGCTGAAGCTTTCTTT
>-|TRBD2|TRBJ2-5|TRBV19
CASSIIGLAGTPQETQYF
TGTGCCAGTAGTATAATCGGACTAGCGGGAACACCACAAGAGACCCAGTACTTC
>-|-|TRBJ1-5|TRBV5-5
CASSSTLLQGHQPQHF
TGTGCCAGCAGCTCCACCCTTCTACAGGGACATCAGCCCCAGCATTTT
>-|TRBD1|TRBJ1-1|TRBV18
CASSPSTGRNTEAFF
TGTGCCAGCTCACCATCGACAGGGAGAAACACTGAAGCTTTCTTT
>-|-|TRBJ2-1|TRBV6-1
CASSESPFNEQFF
TGTGCCAGCAGTGAAAGCCCGTTTAATGAGCAGTTCTTC
>-|TRBD1|TRBJ1-2|TRBV10-3
CASFLGQGVLNGYTF
TGTGCCAGCTTCCTGGGACAGGGGGTCTTGAATGGCTACACCTTC
>few|TRBD2|TRBJ2-3|TRBV6-4
CASSDSAGGPDTQYF
TGTGCCAGCAGTGACTCAGCGGGAGGGCCAGATACGCAGTATTTT
>-|TRBD1|TRBJ1-1|TRBV29-1
CSVVFDRVNTEAFF
TGCAGCGTTGTATTCGACAGGGTGAACACTGAAGCTTTCTTT
>-|TRBD2|TRBJ2-3|TRBV10-1
CASSESLAGGTDTQYF
TGCGCCAGCAGTGAGTCCTTAGCGGGAGGGACAGATACGCAGTATTTT
>-|TRBD1|TRBJ2-3|TRBV3-1/TRBV3-2
CASSQDRTGKGKYF
TGTGCCAGCAGCCAGGACCGGACAGGAAAAGGGAAGTATTTT
>-|TRBD1|TRBJ1-5|TRBV28
CASTLMAGRGAQPQHF
TGTGCCAGCACACTTATGGCGGGCAGGGGGGCTCAGCCCCAGCATTTT
>-|TRBD2|TRBJ2-3|TRBV14
CASSQDWAGVGRTQYF
TGTGCCAGCAGCCAAGATTGGGCGGGAGTAGGACGTACGCAGTATTTT
>once|TRBD2|TRBJ2-7|TRBV12-5
CASGLVGLAGFRLYEQYF
TGTGCTAGTGGTTTGGTGGGACTAGCGGGCTTCCGACTTTACGAGCAGTACTTC
>-|TRBD1|TRBJ2-2|TRBV28
CASSLSVRGQGDTGELFF
TGTGCCAGCAGTTTATCGGTAAGGGGACAGGGCGACACCGGGGAGCTGTTTTTT
>-|-|TRBJ1-6|TRBV4-1
CASSQDADRPLHF
TGCGCCAGCAGCCAAGATGCTGACAGACCCCTCCACTTT
>-|TRBD1|TRBJ1-6|TRBV3-1/TRBV3-2
CASSQRQGNSPLHF
TGTGCCAGCAGCCAGAGACAGGGGAATTCACCCCTCCACTTT
>-|-|TRBJ2-3|TRBV6-5
CASSYADTQYF
TGTGCCAGCAGTTACGCGGATACGCAGTATTTT
>-|-|TRBJ1-5|TRBV6-1
CASSEFTGSNQPQHF
TGTGCCAGCAGTGAATTTACGGGTAGCAATCAGCCCCAGCATTTT
>-|-|TRBJ2-7|TRBV20-1
CSASGGLQIPYEQYF
TGCAGTGCTAGTGGCGGACTACAAATCCCCTACGAGCAGTACTTC
>-|TRBD1|TRBJ1-1|TRBV28
CASSQGQGYTEAFF
TGTGCCAGCAGCCAAGGACAGGGGTACACTGAAGCTTTCTTT
>-|-|TRBJ2-3|TRBV6-6
CASSPRGVGGTDTQYF
TGTGCCAGCAGTCCACGGGGAGTAGGGGGTACAGATACGCAGTATTTT
>-|TRBD2|TRBJ2-7|TRBV11-2
CASSFRLAGLYEQYF
TGTGCCAGCAGCTTCCGACTAGCGGGGCTCTACGAGCAGTACTTC
>-|TRBD2|TRBJ2-1|TRBV13
CASSARLAGSKQFF
TGTGCCAGCAGCGCTCGACTAGCGGGGTCTAAGCAGTTCTTC
>few|-|TRBJ2-7|TRBV30
CAWRTTGASYEQYF
TGTGCCTGGAGGACGACAGGCGCTTCCTACGAGCAGTACTTC
>once|-|TRBJ1-3|TRBV6-5
CASSYLADSGNTIYF
TGTGCCAGCAGTTACCTGGCAGACTCTGGAAACACCATATATTTT
>-|TRBD1|TRBJ1-2|TRBV7-9
CASSSPDRGFLGYTF
TGTGCCAGCAGCTCCCCAGACAGGGGATTCCTTGGCTACACCTTC
>-|TRBD2|TRBJ2-3|TRBV14
CASSQDAGGTDTQYF
TGTGCCAGCAGCCAAGACGCGGGAGGCACAGATACGCAGTATTTT
>-|TRBD1|TRBJ2-1|TRBV19
CASSTRPGQESYNEQFF
TGTGCCAGTAGTACGCGACCGGGACAGGAATCCTACAATGAGCAGTTCTTC
>-|-|TRBJ1-2|TRBV30
CAWSPRGGAGASGYTF
TGTGCCTGGAGTCCCCGGGGGGGGGCAGGGGCGAGCGGCTACACCTTC
>-|-|TRBJ2-1|TRBV2
CASSEGVAAYNEQFF
TGTGCCAGCAGTGAGGGGGTAGCGGCCTACAATGAGCAGTTCTTC
>-|TRBD1|TRBJ1-5|TRBV5-1
CASSLGPTGLNQPQHF
TGCGCCAGCAGCTTGGGACCGACAGGGCTAAATCAGCCCCAGCATTTT
>-|-|TRBJ2-1|TRBV28
CASSLPGSVTYEQFF
TGTGCCAGCAGTTTACCGGGGTCCGTGACATATGAGCAGTTCTTC
>once|TRBD1|TRBJ1-2|TRBV28
CASSFIGSGGGGYTF
TGTGCCAGCAGTTTTATTGGGTCAGGGGGAGGTGGCTACACCTTC
>-|TRBD1|TRBJ2-7|TRBV27
CASSVSGTETYEQYF
TGTGCCAGCAGTGTCTCCGGGACAGAGACTTACGAGCAGTACTTC
>-|-|TRBJ2-5|TRBV7-2
CASSLGMAVAETQYF
TGTGCCAGCAGCTTAGGGATGGCGGTGGCAGAGACCCAGTACTTC
>-|-|TRBJ2-7|TRBV15
CATSNGEASNEQYF
TGTGCCACCAGCAACGGGGAAGCCTCTAACGAGCAGTACTTC
>-|-|TRBJ1-2|TRBV6-5
CASSYTESYGYTF
TGTGCCAGCAGTTATACAGAGTCCTATGGCTACACCTTC
>-|TRBD1|TRBJ2-3|TRBV3-1/TRBV3-2
CASSRSYRGDTQYF
TGTGCCAGCAGCCGCTCTTACAGGGGCGATACGCAGTATTTT
>-|-|TRBJ1-2|TRBV28
CASSPRGGSGTGYTF
TGTGCCAGCAGTCCGCGGGGGGGGTCAGGGACGGGCTACACCTTC
>-|TRBD1|TRBJ2-1|TRBV18
CASSPSQGSTNEQFF
TGTGCCAGCTCACCGTCACAGGGGTCCACCAATGAGCAGTTCTTC
>-|TRBD2|TRBJ2-7|TRBV6-5
CASRYLAGVSEQYF
TGTGCCAGCCGATATCTAGCGGGAGTGAGCGAGCAGTACTTC
>-|-|TRBJ2-3|TRBV19
CASSIALLDTQYF
TGTGCCAGTAGTATAGCGCTACTAGATACGCAGTATTTT
>-|-|TRBJ2-2|TRBV7-9
CASSRREGVDTGELFF
TGTGCCAGCAGCAGGCGAGAGGGGGTCGACACCGGGGAGCTGTTTTTT
>-|-|TRBJ2-7|TRBV4-2
CASSQDAAGAAYEQYF
TGTGCCAGCAGCCAAGATGCTGCGGGCGCTGCCTACGAGCAGTACTTC
>-|TRBD1|TRBJ1-5|TRBV30
CAWSVSRGRGPQHF
TGTGCCTGGAGTGTAAGTAGGGGGCGGGGGCCCCAGCATTTT
>-|-|TRBJ1-6|TRBV21-1
CASSKFGRVYNSPLHF
TGTGCCAGCAGCAAATTCGGCAGGGTGTATAATTCACCCCTCCACTTT
>-|TRBD1|TRBJ2-2|TRBV14
CASSQIQGAAGELFF
TGTGCCAGCAGCCAGATACAGGGGGCCGCCGGGGAGCTGTTTTTT
>-|TRBD2|TRBJ2-5|TRBV3-1/TRBV3-2
CASSQTSGSQETQYF
TGTGCCAGCAGCCAGACTAGCGGGTCCCAAGAGACCCAGTACTTC
>-|-|TRBJ1-6|TRBV6-6
CASRIGGFSSPLHF
TGTGCCAGCAGAATCGGGGGTTTCAGTTCACCCCTCCACTTT